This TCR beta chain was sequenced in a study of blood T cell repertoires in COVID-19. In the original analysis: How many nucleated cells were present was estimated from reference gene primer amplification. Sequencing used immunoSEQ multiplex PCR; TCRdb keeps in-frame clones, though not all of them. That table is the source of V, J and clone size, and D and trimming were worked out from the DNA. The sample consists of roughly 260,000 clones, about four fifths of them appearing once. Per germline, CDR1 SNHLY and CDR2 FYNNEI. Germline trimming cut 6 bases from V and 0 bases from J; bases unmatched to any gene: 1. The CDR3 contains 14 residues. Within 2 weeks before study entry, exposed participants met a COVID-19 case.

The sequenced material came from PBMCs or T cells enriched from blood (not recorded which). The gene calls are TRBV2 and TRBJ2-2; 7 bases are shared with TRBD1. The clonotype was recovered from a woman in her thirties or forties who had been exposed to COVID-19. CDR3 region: CASRGGPNTGELFF. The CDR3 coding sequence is TGTGCCAGCAGAGGGGGCCCGAACACCGGGGAGCTGTTTTTT.